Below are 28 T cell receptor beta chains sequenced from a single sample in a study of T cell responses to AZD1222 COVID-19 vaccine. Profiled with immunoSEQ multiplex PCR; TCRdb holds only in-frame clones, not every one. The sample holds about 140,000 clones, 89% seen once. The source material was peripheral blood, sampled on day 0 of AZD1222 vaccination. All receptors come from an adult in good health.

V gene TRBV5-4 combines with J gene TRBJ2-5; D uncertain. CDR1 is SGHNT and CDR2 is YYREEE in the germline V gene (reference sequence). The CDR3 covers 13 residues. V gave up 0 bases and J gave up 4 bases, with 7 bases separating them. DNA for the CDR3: TGTGCCAGCAGCTTGGATATCGGAGAGACCCAGTACTTC. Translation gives CASSLDIGETQYF.

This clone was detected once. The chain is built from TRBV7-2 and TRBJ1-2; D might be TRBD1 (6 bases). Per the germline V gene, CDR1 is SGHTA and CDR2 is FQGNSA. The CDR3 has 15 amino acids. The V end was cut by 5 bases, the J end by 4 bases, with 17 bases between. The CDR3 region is CASSQQQGVRYGYTF. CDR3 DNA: TGTGCCAGCAGCCAACAACAGGGCGTCCGCTATGGCTACACCTTC. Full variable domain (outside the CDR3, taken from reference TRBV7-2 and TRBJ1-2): GAGVSQSPSNKVTEKGKDVELRCDPISGHTALYWYRQSLGQGLEFLIYFQGNSAPDKSGLPSDRFSAERTGGSVSTLTIQRTQQEDSAVYLCASSQQQGVRYGYTFGSGTRLTVV.

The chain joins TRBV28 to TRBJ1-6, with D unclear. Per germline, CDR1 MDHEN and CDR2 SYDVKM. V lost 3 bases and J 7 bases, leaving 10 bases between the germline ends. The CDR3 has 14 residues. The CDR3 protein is CASSFWAANSPLHF. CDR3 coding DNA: TGTGCCAGCAGTTTCTGGGCGGCAAATTCACCCCTCCACTTT.

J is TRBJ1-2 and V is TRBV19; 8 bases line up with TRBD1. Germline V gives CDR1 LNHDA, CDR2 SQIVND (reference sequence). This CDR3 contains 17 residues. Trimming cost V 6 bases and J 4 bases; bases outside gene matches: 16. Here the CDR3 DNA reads TGTGCCAGTAGAAGTGGACAGGGAATGGGAGAGGGCTATGGCTACACCTTC. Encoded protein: CASRSGQGMGEGYGYTF.

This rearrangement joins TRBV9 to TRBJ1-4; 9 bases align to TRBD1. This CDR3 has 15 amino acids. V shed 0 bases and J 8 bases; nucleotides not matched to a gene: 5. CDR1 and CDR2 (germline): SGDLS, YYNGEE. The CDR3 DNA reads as TGTGCCAGCAGCGTAGACACAGGGGGCGGCGAAAAACTGTTTTTT. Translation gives CASSVDTGGGEKLFF.

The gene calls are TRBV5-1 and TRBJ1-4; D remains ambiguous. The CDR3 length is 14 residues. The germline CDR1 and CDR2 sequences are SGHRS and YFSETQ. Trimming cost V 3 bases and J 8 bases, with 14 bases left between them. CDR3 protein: CASSSDSGREKLFF. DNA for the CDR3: TGCGCCAGCAGCTCCGACTCGGGTAGGGAAAAACTGTTTTTT.

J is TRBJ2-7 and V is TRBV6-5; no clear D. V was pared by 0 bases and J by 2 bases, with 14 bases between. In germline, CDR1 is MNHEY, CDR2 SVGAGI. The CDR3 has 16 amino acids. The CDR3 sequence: CASSYSTSAIAYEQYF. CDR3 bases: TGTGCCAGCAGTTACTCGACTTCGGCGATCGCCTACGAGCAGTACTTC.

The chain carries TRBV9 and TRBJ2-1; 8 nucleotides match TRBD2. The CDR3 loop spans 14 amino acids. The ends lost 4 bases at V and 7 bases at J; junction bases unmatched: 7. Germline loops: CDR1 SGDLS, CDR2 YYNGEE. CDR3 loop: CASSLGGLGNEQFF. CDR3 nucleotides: TGTGCCAGCAGCTTGGGGGGACTAGGTAATGAGCAGTTCTTC.

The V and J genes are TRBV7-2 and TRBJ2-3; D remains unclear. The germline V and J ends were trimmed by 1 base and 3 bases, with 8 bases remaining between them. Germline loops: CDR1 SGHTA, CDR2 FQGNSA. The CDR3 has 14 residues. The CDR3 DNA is TGTGCCAGCAGCTTAGACGGATTTACAGATACGCAGTATTTT. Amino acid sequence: CASSLDGFTDTQYF.

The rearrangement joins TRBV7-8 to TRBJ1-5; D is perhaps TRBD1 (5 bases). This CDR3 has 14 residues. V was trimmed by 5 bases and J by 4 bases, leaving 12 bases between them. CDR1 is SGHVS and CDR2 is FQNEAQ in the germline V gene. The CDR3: CASSPGAVNQPQHF. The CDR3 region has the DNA TGTGCCAGCAGCCCCGGGGCGGTTAATCAGCCCCAGCATTTT.

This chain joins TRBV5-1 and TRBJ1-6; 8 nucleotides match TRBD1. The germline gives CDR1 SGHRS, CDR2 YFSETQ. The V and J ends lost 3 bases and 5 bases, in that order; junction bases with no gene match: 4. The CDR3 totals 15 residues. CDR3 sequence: CASSSRGLNNSPLHF. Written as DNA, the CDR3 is TGCGCCAGCAGCTCCAGGGGGCTGAATAATTCACCCCTCCACTTT.

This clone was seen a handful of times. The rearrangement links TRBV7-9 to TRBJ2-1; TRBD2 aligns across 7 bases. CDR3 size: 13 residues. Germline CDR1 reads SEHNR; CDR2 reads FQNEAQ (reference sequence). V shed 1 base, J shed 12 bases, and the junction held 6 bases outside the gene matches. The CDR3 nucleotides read TGTGCCAGCAGCTTAGACGGGAGGTATGGGCAGTTCTTC. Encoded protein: CASSLDGRYGQFF. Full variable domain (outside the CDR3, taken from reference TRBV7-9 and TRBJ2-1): DTGVSQNPRHKITKRGQNVTFRCDPISEHNRLYWYRQTLGQGPEFLTYFQNEAQLEKSRLLSDRFSAERPKGSFSTLEIQRTEQGDSAMYLCASSLDGRYGQFFGPGTRLTVL.

In DNA form, the CDR3 reads TGTGCCAGCAGCCAAGATCTTGGGCCAGCCAAAAACATTCAGTACTTC. It translates to CASSQDLGPAKNIQYF. The rearrangement links TRBV4-2 to TRBJ2-4, with D uncertain. This CDR3 is 16 amino acids long. Trimming stripped 0 bases from V and 0 bases from J, with 9 bases between. The germline CDR1 and CDR2 sequences are LGHNA and YNFKEQ.

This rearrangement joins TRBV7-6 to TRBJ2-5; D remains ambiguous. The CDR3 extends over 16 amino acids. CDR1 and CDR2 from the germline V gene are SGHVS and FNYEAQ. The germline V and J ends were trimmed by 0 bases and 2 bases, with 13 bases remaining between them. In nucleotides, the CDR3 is TGTGCCAGCAGCTTAGCAGGCCTAGTTTGGCAAGAGACCCAGTACTTC. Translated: CASSLAGLVWQETQYF.

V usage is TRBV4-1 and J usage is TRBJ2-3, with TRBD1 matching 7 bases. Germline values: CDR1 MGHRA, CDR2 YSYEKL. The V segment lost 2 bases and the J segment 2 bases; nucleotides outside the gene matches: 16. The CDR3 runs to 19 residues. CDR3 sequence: CASSQLTTGTDVNTDTQYF. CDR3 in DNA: TGCGCCAGCAGCCAACTAACCACGGGGACAGACGTCAACACAGATACGCAGTATTTT.

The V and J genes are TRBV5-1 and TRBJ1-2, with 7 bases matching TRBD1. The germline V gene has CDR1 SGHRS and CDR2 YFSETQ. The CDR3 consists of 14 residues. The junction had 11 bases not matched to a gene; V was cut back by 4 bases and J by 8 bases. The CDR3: CASSPDRARSGYTF. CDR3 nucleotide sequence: TGCGCCAGCAGCCCTGACAGGGCGAGGAGCGGCTACACCTTC. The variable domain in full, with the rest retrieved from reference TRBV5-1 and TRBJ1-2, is KAGVTQTPRYLIKTRGQQVTLSCSPISGHRSVSWYQQTPGQGLQFLFEYFSETQRNKGNFPGRFSGRQFSNSRSEMNVSTLELGDSALYLCASSPDRARSGYTFGSGTRLTVV.

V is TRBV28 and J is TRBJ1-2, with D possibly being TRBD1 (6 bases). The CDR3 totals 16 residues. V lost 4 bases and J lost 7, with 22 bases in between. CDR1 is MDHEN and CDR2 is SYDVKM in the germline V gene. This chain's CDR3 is CASSSRYGPGEPGYTF. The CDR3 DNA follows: TGTGCCAGCAGTTCCCGTTACGGGCCAGGGGAACCTGGCTACACCTTC.

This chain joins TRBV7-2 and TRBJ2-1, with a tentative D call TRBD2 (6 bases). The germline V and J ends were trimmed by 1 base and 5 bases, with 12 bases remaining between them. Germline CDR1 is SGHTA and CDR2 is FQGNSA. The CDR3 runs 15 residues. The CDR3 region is CASSLGGGTHNEQFF. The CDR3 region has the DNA TGTGCCAGCAGCTTAGGGGGCGGGACCCACAATGAGCAGTTCTTC.

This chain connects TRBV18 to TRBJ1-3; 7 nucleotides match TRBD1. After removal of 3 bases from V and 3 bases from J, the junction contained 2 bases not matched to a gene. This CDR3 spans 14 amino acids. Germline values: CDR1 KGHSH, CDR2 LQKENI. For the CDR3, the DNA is TGTGCCAGCTCACCCGGGACAGTTGGAAACACCATATATTTT. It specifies CASSPGTVGNTIYF.

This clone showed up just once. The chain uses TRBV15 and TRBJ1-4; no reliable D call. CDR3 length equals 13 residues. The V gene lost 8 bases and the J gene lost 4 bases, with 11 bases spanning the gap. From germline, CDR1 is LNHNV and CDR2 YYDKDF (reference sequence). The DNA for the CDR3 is TGTGCCACCGCGGGGAGGCGTAATGAAAAACTGTTTTTT. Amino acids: CATAGRRNEKLFF.

Here the CDR3 reads CASSPNSDGYTF. The CDR3 region has the DNA TGCGCCAGCAGCCCAAACAGCGATGGCTACACCTTC. This chain connects TRBV5-1 to TRBJ1-2; D call uncertain. V was pared by 4 bases and J by 6 bases, with 10 bases between. Germline V gives CDR1 SGHRS, CDR2 YFSETQ. CDR3 length: 12 amino acids.

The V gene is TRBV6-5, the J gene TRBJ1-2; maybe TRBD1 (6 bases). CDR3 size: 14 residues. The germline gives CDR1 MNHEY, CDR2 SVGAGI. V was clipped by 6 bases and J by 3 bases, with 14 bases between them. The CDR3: CASSRRRQDYGYTF. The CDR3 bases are TGTGCCAGCAGCCGCCGAAGACAGGACTATGGCTACACCTTC.

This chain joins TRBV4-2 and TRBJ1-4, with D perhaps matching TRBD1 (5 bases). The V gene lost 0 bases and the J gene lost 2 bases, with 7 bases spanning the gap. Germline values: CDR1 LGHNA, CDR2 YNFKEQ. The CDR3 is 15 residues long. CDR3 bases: TGTGCCAGCAGCCAAGATTGGGGGACTAATGAAAAACTGTTTTTT. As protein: CASSQDWGTNEKLFF.

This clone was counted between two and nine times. The CDR3 DNA sequence: TGTGCCAGCAGCCAAAACAGGGCTGAAGCTTTCTTT. This sequence encodes CASSQNRAEAFF. V usage is TRBV4-2 and J usage is TRBJ1-1; TRBD1 is a possible D gene (6 bases). CDR3 length equals 12 residues. Trimming pared 2 bases from V and 6 bases from J, leaving 7 bases between. Germline-derived CDR1 and CDR2 are LGHNA and YNFKEQ.

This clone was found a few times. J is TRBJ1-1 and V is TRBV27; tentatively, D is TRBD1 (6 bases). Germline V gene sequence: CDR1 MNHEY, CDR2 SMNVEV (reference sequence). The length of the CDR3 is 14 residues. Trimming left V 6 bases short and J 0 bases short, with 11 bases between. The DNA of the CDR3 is TGTGCCAGCAGCCTGGACAGTGTGAACACTGAAGCTTTCTTT. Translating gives CASSLDSVNTEAFF.

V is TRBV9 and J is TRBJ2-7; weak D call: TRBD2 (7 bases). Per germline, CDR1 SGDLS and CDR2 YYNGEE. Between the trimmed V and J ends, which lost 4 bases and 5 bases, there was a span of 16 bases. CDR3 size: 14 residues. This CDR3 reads CASSRGRGRNEQYF. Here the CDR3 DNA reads TGTGCCAGCAGCAGGGGGAGGGGGAGGAACGAGCAGTACTTC.

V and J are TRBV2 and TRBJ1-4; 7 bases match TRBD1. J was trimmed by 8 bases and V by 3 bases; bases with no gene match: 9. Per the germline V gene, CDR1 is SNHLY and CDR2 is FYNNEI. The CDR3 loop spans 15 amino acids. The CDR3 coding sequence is TGTGCCAGCAGTGAGCAGGGGGGTGTTAGAGAAAAACTGTTTTTT. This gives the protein CASSEQGGVREKLFF.

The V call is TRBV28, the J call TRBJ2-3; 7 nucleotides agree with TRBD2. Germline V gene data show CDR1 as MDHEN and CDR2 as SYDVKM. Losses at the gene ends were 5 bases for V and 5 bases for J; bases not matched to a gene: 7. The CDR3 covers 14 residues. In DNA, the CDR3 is TGTGCCAGCAGTCCGACTAGCCTGGTAGATACGCAGTATTTT. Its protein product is CASSPTSLVDTQYF.